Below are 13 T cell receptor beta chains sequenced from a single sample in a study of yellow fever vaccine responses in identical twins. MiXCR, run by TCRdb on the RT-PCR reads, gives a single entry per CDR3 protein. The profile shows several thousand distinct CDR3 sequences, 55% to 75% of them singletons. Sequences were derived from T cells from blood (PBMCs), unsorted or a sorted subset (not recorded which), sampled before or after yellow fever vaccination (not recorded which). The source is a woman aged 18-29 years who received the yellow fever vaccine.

CDR3 DNA: TGTGCCTGGAGTGCCGGACTAGTTTACAATGAGCAGTTCTTC. This translates into CAWSAGLVYNEQFF. This chain links TRBV30 with TRBJ2-1; 7 bases are a match to TRBD2. Trimming removed 1 base from V and 4 bases from J; junction bases left unmatched: 4. From germline, CDR1 is GTSNPN and CDR2 SVGIG (reference sequence). The CDR3 spans 14 residues.

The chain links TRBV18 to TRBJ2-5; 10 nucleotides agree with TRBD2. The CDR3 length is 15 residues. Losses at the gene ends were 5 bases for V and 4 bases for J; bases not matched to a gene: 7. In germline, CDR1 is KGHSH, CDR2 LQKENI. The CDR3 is CASSSSSGRRETQYF. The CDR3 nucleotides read TGTGCCAGCTCATCTTCTAGCGGGAGAAGAGAGACCCAGTACTTC.

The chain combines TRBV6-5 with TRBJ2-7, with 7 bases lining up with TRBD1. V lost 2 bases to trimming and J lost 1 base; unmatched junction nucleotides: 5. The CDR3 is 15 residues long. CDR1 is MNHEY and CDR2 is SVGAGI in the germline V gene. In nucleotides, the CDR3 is TGTGCCAGCAGTTACAAGGGACAGTCGTCCTACGAGCAGTACTTC. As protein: CASSYKGQSSYEQYF.

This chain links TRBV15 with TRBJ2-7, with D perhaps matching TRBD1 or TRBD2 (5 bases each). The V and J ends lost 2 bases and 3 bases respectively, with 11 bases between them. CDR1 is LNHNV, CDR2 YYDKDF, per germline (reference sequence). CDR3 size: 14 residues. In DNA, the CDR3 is TGTGCCACCAGCAGAAGGGACCGCGGCTACGAGCAGTACTTC. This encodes CATSRRDRGYEQYF.

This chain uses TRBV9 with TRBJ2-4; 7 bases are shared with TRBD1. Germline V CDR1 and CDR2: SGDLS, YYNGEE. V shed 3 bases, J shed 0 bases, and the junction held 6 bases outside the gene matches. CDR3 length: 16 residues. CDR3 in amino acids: CASSGGTVEAKNIQYF. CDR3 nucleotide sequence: TGTGCCAGCAGCGGAGGGACAGTAGAAGCCAAAAACATTCAGTACTTC.

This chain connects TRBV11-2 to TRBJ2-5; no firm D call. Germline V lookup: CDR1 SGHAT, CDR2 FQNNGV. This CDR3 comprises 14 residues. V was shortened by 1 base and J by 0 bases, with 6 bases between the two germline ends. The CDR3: CASSLGVYQETQYF. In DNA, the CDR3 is TGTGCCAGCAGCTTAGGGGTGTACCAAGAGACCCAGTACTTC. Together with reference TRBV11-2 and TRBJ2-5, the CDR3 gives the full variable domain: EAGVAQSPRYKIIEKRQSVAFWCNPISGHATLYWYQQILGQGPKLLIQFQNNGVVDDSQLPKDRFSAERLKGVDSTLKIQPAKLEDSAVYLCASSLGVYQETQYFGPGTRLLVL.

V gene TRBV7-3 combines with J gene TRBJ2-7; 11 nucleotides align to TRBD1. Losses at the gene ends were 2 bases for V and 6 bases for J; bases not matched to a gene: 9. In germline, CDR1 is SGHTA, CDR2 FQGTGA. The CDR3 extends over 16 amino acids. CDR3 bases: TGTGCCAGCAGCTTAGGATCCCGGACAGGGGGCTCCGAGCAGTACTTC. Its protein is CASSLGSRTGGSEQYF.

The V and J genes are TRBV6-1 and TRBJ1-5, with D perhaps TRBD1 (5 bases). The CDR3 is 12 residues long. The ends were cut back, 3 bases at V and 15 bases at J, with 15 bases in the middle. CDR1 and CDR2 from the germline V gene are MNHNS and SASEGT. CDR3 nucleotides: TGTGCCAGCAGTGACCCACGGGGCGAAGGGCATTTT. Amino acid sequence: CASSDPRGEGHF.

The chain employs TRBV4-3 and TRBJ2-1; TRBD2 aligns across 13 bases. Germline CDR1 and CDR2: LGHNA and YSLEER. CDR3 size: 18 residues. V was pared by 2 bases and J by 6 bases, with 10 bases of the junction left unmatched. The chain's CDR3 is CASSQPQGLAGYGNEQFF. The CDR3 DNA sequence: TGCGCCAGCAGCCAACCCCAGGGACTAGCGGGATACGGCAATGAGCAGTTCTTC.

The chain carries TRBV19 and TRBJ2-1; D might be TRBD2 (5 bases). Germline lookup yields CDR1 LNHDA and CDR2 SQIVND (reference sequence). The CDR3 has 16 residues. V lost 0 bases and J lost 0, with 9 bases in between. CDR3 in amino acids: CASSIEPSGSYNEQFF. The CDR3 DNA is TGTGCCAGTAGTATAGAACCCAGCGGCTCCTACAATGAGCAGTTCTTC.

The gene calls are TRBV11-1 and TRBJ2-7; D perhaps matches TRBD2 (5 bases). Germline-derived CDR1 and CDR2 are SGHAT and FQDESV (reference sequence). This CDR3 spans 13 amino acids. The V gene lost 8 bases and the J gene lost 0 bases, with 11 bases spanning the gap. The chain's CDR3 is CASGRRSSYEQYF. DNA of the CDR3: TGTGCCAGCGGGCGGAGGAGCTCCTACGAGCAGTACTTC.

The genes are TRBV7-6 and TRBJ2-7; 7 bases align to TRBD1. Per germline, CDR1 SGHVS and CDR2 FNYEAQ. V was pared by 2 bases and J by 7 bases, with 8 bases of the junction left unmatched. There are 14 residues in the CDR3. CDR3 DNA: TGTGCCAGCAGCTTATTGACAGGGTCGGGGGAGCAGTACTTC. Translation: CASSLLTGSGEQYF.

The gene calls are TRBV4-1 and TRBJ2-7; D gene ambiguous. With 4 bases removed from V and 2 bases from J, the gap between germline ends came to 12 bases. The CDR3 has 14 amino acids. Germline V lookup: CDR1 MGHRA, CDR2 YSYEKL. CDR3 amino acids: CASSRETLTYEQYF. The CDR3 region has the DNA TGCGCCAGCAGCCGTGAGACATTGACCTACGAGCAGTACTTC.